The 2 T cell receptor beta chains reported below all come from one sample, sequenced in a study of blood T cell repertoires in COVID-19. The assay was immunoSEQ multiplex PCR, and TCRdb's table has in-frame clones only and misses some. Among 250,000 to 350,000 clones listed, over 75% were seen once. Sequencing used PBMCs or T cells enriched from blood (not recorded which). The origin of the receptors is a woman in her thirties who had recovered from COVID-19.

The J gene is TRBJ1-2, the V gene TRBV10-3; TRBD1 aligns across 7 bases. The CDR3 runs to 15 residues. Germline loops: CDR1 ENHRY, CDR2 SYGVKD. V was clipped by 2 bases and J by 4 bases; unmatched bases: 7. This chain's CDR3 is CAISEDTGDAYGYTF. In DNA, the CDR3 is TGTGCCATCAGTGAGGACACAGGGGATGCCTATGGCTACACCTTC.

The V call is TRBV2, the J call TRBJ2-1; a weak D match, TRBD1 (6 bases). V was trimmed by 4 bases and J by 4 bases, leaving 8 bases between them. CDR3 length: 13 residues. Germline CDR1 SNHLY, CDR2 FYNNEI. The CDR3 nucleotides are TGTGCCAGCAGTGGACAGGCTTACAATGAGCAGTTCTTC. As protein: CASSGQAYNEQFF.